A single sample is the source of the 27 T cell receptor beta chains below, sequenced in a study of T-cell reconstitution after alpha-beta-depleted transplantation in children (TCRdb year 2016). Library preparation was by PCR. Sequencing used an Illumina HiSeq 2500. Molecular barcoding was employed in the preparation of TCR libraries, with unique molecular identifiers being used to normalize TCRbeta repertoire quantification. TCRdb reprocessed the public reads (quality trimming at Q25 with fastp, clone calling with MiXCR) and kept in-frame beta chains. Rows merge per CDR3 protein into single entries with the most common DNA and genes. The sample table shows about 250,000 distinct CDR3 sequences, and about 24% are seen once. Roughly 5% of the sample lies in the top ten. According to the study, the label for this sample's treatment or condition signals: allogeneic hematopoietic cell transplantation with graft depleted of TCRalphabeta T cells and CD19 B cells.

Sample: PBMCs, mostly from graft donor cells, taken 360 days after TCRalphabeta/CD19-depleted stem cell transplant. Receptors originate from a female patient aged 2-9 years who had a stem cell transplant for congenital amegakaryocytic thrombocytopenia, so the T cells may come from the graft donor.

This clonotype has a count of ten or more. The V and J genes are TRBV12-3 or TRBV12-4 and TRBJ2-1; D is unclear. The CDR3 runs to 12 residues. V dropped 7 bases and J dropped 8 bases, with 12 bases sitting between them. CDR3 coding DNA: TGTGCCAGCACCAATAGTCGGGATGAGCAGTTCTTC. The encoded protein is CASTNSRDEQFF.

In this sample, this clonotype turned up many times. The rearrangement joins TRBV20-1 to TRBJ2-3; the D gene could be TRBD1 or TRBD2 (5 bases each). V dropped 6 bases and J dropped 5 bases, with 15 bases sitting between them. Germline values: CDR1 DFQATT, CDR2 SNEGSKA (reference sequence). This CDR3 contains 13 residues. CDR3 sequence reads: CSAPPPRGDTQYF. The CDR3 nucleotides read TGCAGTGCCCCACCACCGAGGGGAGATACGCAGTATTTT.

This chain uses TRBV7-6 with TRBJ2-3, with 14 nucleotides matching TRBD2. The trim removed 2 bases at V and 3 bases at J, leaving 7 bases unmatched. Germline CDR1 SGHVS, CDR2 FNYEAQ. This CDR3 contains 18 residues. Here the CDR3 DNA reads TGTGCCAGCAGCTTAAGCTTGCGGACTAGCGGGGGGACAGATACGCAGTATTTT. Amino acids: CASSLSLRTSGGTDTQYF.

The rearrangement joins TRBV20-1 to TRBJ2-3, with D possibly matching TRBD1 (6 bases). Germline V gives CDR1 DFQATT, CDR2 SNEGSKA (reference sequence). The length of the CDR3 is 16 residues. V lost 0 bases to trimming and J lost 0 bases, with 13 bases between them. The CDR3 reads CSARDPQGPSTDTQYF. The CDR3 nucleotides read TGCAGTGCTAGAGATCCCCAGGGGCCCAGCACAGATACGCAGTATTTT.

This clonotype was recorded many times. The V and J genes are TRBV4-3 and TRBJ1-1; D remains ambiguous. This CDR3 has 15 amino acids. The germline V gene has CDR1 LGHNA and CDR2 YSLEER. The ends were cut back, 1 base at V and 2 bases at J, with 11 bases in the middle. The CDR3 DNA sequence: TGCGCCAGCAGCCAAGGACTCCGATACAACACTGAAGCTTTCTTT. It translates to CASSQGLRYNTEAFF.

The V call is TRBV12-3 or TRBV12-4, the J call TRBJ2-2; D unclear. The CDR3 is 13 amino acids. V was shortened by 7 bases and J by 3 bases, with 9 bases between the two germline ends. CDR3 sequence (DNA): TGTGCCAGCACCCCAACTTACACCGGGGAGCTGTTTTTT. Protein: CASTPTYTGELFF.

J is TRBJ2-7 and V is TRBV10-3; 10 bases are shared with TRBD1. The junction had 6 bases not matched to a gene; V was cut back by 4 bases and J by 3 bases. The CDR3 covers 15 residues. CDR1 ENHRY and CDR2 SYGVKD come from the germline V gene. In DNA form, the CDR3 reads TGTGCCATCAGTGGACAGGGGGCGAACCTCTACGAGCAGTACTTC. Amino acids: CAISGQGANLYEQYF.

The gene calls are TRBV5-4 and TRBJ2-1; D is ambiguous. The germline gives CDR1 SGHNT, CDR2 YYREEE (reference sequence). This CDR3 comprises 15 residues. V shed 10 bases and J shed 2 bases, with 19 bases lying between them. CDR3 nucleotide sequence: TGTGCCCAAAAGCGAGGCGAAGGCGCCTACAATGAGCAGTTCTTC. Its protein product is CAQKRGEGAYNEQFF.

This clonotype turned up a few times. This chain links TRBV3-1 with TRBJ2-7; D gene uncertain. Germline V gene data show CDR1 as LGHDT and CDR2 as YNNKEL (reference sequence). Trimming took 5 bases from V and 6 from J, leaving 8 bases between them. The CDR3 contains 11 residues. This CDR3 reads CASSWRLEQYF. CDR3 bases: TGTGCCAGCAGCTGGAGACTCGAGCAGTACTTC.

This clonotype appeared a few times. The chain recombines TRBV28 with TRBJ1-1; D gene uncertain. Trimming left V 2 bases short and J 11 bases short, with 12 bases between. In germline, CDR1 is MDHEN, CDR2 SYDVKM. The CDR3 is 12 residues long. The DNA of the CDR3 is TGTGCCAGCAGTTTAATCCGGCGTGGGGCTTTCTTT. Its translation is CASSLIRRGAFF. Drawing the rest from reference TRBV28 and TRBJ1-1, the complete variable domain is DVKVTQSSRYLVKRTGEKVFLECVQDMDHENMFWYRQDPGLGLRLIYFSYDVKMKEKGDIPEGYSVSREKKERFSLILESASTNQTSMYLCASSLIRRGAFFGQGTRLTVV.

The table lists this clonotype with a few counts. The chain uses TRBV20-1 and TRBJ1-5, with TRBD1 as a possible D gene (5 bases). Trimming cost V 0 bases and J 3 bases, with 9 bases left between them. CDR1 is DFQATT and CDR2 is SNEGSKA in the germline V gene (reference sequence). This CDR3 has 14 amino acids. The CDR3 loop reads CSAREGHPNQPQHF. In DNA form, the CDR3 reads TGCAGTGCTAGAGAAGGACATCCCAATCAGCCCCAGCATTTT.

The chain links TRBV10-3 to TRBJ2-1; D uncertain. CDR3 length: 14 amino acids. The germline V gene encodes CDR1 ENHRY and CDR2 SYGVKD. The V and J ends lost 2 bases and 8 bases respectively, with 13 bases between them. Here the CDR3 reads CAISEPLVGDEQFF. The CDR3 coding sequence is TGTGCCATCAGTGAGCCCCTAGTTGGAGATGAGCAGTTCTTC.

The rearrangement uses TRBV29-1 and TRBJ2-3; D gene ambiguous. The germline V gene has CDR1 SQVTM and CDR2 ANQGSEA. The CDR3 length is 12 residues. Trimming removed 5 bases from V and 2 bases from J, with 8 bases in between. The CDR3 DNA sequence: TGCAGCGTTCGCGGAGACACAGATACGCAGTATTTT. Its protein product is CSVRGDTDTQYF.

This clonotype occurred a few times. For the CDR3, the DNA is TGTGCCAGCAGTTACTCGACCGGTAATGAGCAGTTCTTC. Protein: CASSYSTGNEQFF. V and J are TRBV6-2 or TRBV6-3 and TRBJ2-1; no clear D gene. Germline V gene lookup returns CDR1 MNHEY and CDR2 SVGEGT. Between the trimmed V and J ends, which lost 0 bases and 7 bases, there was a span of 7 bases. The CDR3 is made up of 13 amino acids.

There are a few counts of this clonotype. This chain joins TRBV3-1 and TRBJ2-1; D gene ambiguous. Deletions cut 5 bases from V and 7 bases from J, with 12 bases between. Germline V CDR1 and CDR2: LGHDT, YNNKEL (reference sequence). The CDR3 totals 13 residues. In DNA form, the CDR3 reads TGTGCCAGCAGCGACTCTTTGGAGAATGAGCAGTTCTTC. It translates to CASSDSLENEQFF.

The chain couples TRBV5-1 to TRBJ2-5; TRBD1 matches 8 bases. Germline assignment: CDR1 SGHRS and CDR2 YFSETQ. The CDR3 runs 13 residues. V lost 4 bases, J lost 3 bases, and 2 bases stayed unmatched. CDR3 sequence reads: CASSKTGEETQYF. The CDR3 DNA reads TGCGCCAGCAGCAAGACAGGGGAAGAGACCCAGTACTTC. Using reference TRBV5-1 and TRBJ2-5 for the parts outside the CDR3, the full variable domain is KAGVTQTPRYLIKTRGQQVTLSCSPISGHRSVSWYQQTPGQGLQFLFEYFSETQRNKGNFPGRFSGRQFSNSRSEMNVSTLELGDSALYLCASSKTGEETQYFGPGTRLLVL.

Many counts were recorded for this clonotype. This sequence joins TRBV5-1 and TRBJ1-2; possibly TRBD1 for D (6 bases). The V gene lost 4 bases and the J gene lost 3 bases, with 19 bases spanning the gap. The CDR3 runs 16 residues. CDR1 and CDR2 from the germline V gene are SGHRS and YFSETQ. CDR3 amino acids: CASSSPQGGTYYGYTF. Written as DNA, the CDR3 is TGCGCCAGCAGCAGTCCTCAGGGAGGGACATACTATGGCTACACCTTC.

The sample holds a few counts of this clonotype. This sequence joins TRBV4-1 and TRBJ1-5; tentative D call: TRBD1 (6 bases). This CDR3 is 16 amino acids long. Germline V lookup: CDR1 MGHRA, CDR2 YSYEKL. V shed 0 bases and J shed 2 bases, with 11 bases lying between them. CDR3 amino acids: CASSQDWGRGNQPQHF. The CDR3 bases are TGCGCCAGCAGCCAAGATTGGGGGCGCGGCAATCAGCCCCAGCATTTT.

A few counts support this clonotype. The chain links TRBV6-1 to TRBJ1-5, with 7 bases that match TRBD1. CDR1 MNHNS and CDR2 SASEGT come from the germline V gene. CDR3 size: 15 residues. V was pared by 7 bases and J by 2 bases, with 8 bases of the junction left unmatched. The chain's CDR3 is CASTPDRRGNQPQHF. The CDR3 DNA reads TGTGCCAGCACCCCGGACAGGAGGGGCAATCAGCCCCAGCATTTT.

CDR3 loop: CASSLLAGGYEQFF. CDR3 DNA sequence: TGTGCCAGCAGCTTACTAGCGGGGGGCTATGAGCAGTTCTTC. The chain joins TRBV7-2 to TRBJ2-1, with 11 bases matching TRBD2. This CDR3 contains 14 residues. The germline V gene encodes CDR1 SGHTA and CDR2 FQGNSA. Losses at the gene ends were 2 bases for V and 8 bases for J; bases not matched to a gene: 2.

The chain carries TRBV4-3 and TRBJ2-7, with 8 nucleotides matching TRBD1. CDR1 and CDR2 from the germline V gene are LGHNA and YSLEER. The CDR3 is 15 residues long. V was pared by 3 bases and J by 3 bases, with 7 bases of the junction left unmatched. Here the CDR3 reads CASSQGQVGIYEQYF. The CDR3, as DNA: TGCGCCAGCAGCCAGGGACAGGTTGGGATCTACGAGCAGTACTTC.

J is TRBJ2-7 and V is TRBV3-1; TRBD2 matches at 7 bases. The CDR3 spans 18 residues. Germline V gene sequence: CDR1 LGHDT, CDR2 YNNKEL (reference sequence). After removal of 0 bases from V and 1 base from J, the junction contained 12 bases not matched to a gene. CDR3 sequence reads: CASSQDERRGTYSYEQYF. The CDR3 nucleotides are TGTGCCAGCAGCCAAGACGAAAGGCGGGGGACTTATTCCTACGAGCAGTACTTC.

The rearrangement uses TRBV5-1 and TRBJ2-2, with a tentative D call TRBD2 (6 bases). Germline V gene sequence: CDR1 SGHRS, CDR2 YFSETQ. The CDR3 has 16 amino acids. V lost 2 bases, J lost 6 bases, and 17 bases lay in between. CDR3 protein: CASSLPGVTNPGELFF. As DNA, the CDR3 is TGCGCCAGCAGCTTACCGGGAGTAACTAATCCCGGGGAGCTGTTTTTT.

This clonotype was seen a few times. This sequence joins TRBV2 and TRBJ2-3; no clear D gene. The CDR3 sequence is 14 residues long. V was shortened by 7 bases and J by 2 bases, with 13 bases between the two germline ends. CDR1 is SNHLY and CDR2 is FYNNEI in the germline V gene. DNA of the CDR3: TGTGCCAGCATCAGTCTGCGACTCACAGATACGCAGTATTTT. Translated: CASISLRLTDTQYF. Full variable domain (missing parts from reference TRBV2 and TRBJ2-3): EPEVTQTPSHQVTQMGQEVILRCVPISNHLYFYWYRQILGQKVEFLVSFYNNEISEKSEIFDDQFSVERPDGSNFTLKIRSTKLEDSAMYFCASISLRLTDTQYFGPGTRLTVL.

Only a few counts were recorded for this clonotype. For the CDR3, the DNA is TGCGCCAGCAGCCAAGATGACAGACCTGAAGCTTTCTTT. It codes for CASSQDDRPEAFF. This rearrangement joins TRBV4-3 to TRBJ1-1; the D gene is possibly TRBD1 (5 bases). With 0 bases removed from V and 6 bases from J, the gap between germline ends came to 8 bases. Germline loops: CDR1 LGHNA, CDR2 YSLEER. There are 13 residues in the CDR3.

This clonotype came up many times. The CDR3 here is CSAGAGVVKNIQYF. As DNA, the CDR3 is TGCAGTGCCGGAGCGGGAGTGGTCAAAAACATTCAGTACTTC. The rearrangement links TRBV20-1 to TRBJ2-4; TRBD2 agrees at 8 bases. The V gene's germline CDR1 is DFQATT and CDR2 SNEGSKA (reference sequence). The J segment lost 3 bases and the V segment lost 6 bases, leaving 7 bases of the junction unmatched. The CDR3 spans 14 residues.

Ten or more counts support this clonotype. The rearrangement uses TRBV20-1 and TRBJ2-1; 9 bases map to TRBD2. Per the germline V gene, CDR1 is DFQATT and CDR2 is SNEGSKA (reference sequence). V trimming: 0 bases; J trimming: 5 bases; junction bases outside the gene matches: 5. The CDR3 runs 15 residues. The DNA for the CDR3 is TGCAGTGCTAGAGATACCCAGCGGGAGGACAATGAGCAGTTCTTC. Amino acid sequence: CSARDTQREDNEQFF.